This T cell receptor beta chain was recovered during a study of blood T cell repertoires in COVID-19. Study as a whole: Sites across the United States, Italy and Spain contributed samples from acute and convalescent COVID-19. From T cells, B-cell-depleted T cells, or PBMCs came the material, which was cDNA or gDNA.

Germline CDR1 is SGHVS and CDR2 is FQNEAQ. This CDR3 has 15 amino acids. Unmatched junction bases numbered 7, after V lost 5 bases and J lost 3 bases. Authors' analysis steps: Amplification of reference gene primers was used by the study to estimate nucleated cell counts. The assay was immunoSEQ multiplex PCR, and TCRdb's table has in-frame clones only and misses some. The V and J calls and clone size come from that table; D and trimming were worked out from the DNA. The table lists hundreds of thousands of clones, approximately 89% of them singletons. The chain couples TRBV7-8 to TRBJ2-3; 8 bases fit TRBD2. The receptor was isolated from a woman between 18 and 29 years old who had recovered from COVID-19. The sample taken for sequencing was peripheral blood. The CDR3 region is CASSRGAGVTDTQYF. CDR3 in DNA: TGTGCCAGCAGCAGGGGAGCGGGAGTAACAGATACGCAGTATTTT.